The 24 T cell receptor beta chains reported below all come from one sample, sequenced in a study of cytomegalovirus exposure and HLA in healthy donors. The table came from immunoSEQ multiplex PCR; TCRdb's copy has only in-frame clones and leaves some out. In the table there are about 130,000 clones, about 96% of which are singletons. Specimen: PBMCs. These receptors were obtained from a young man in good health and CMV-seronegative.

This chain uses TRBV15 with TRBJ2-4, with 11 bases lining up with TRBD1. Germline CDR1 LNHNV, CDR2 YYDKDF (reference sequence). Trimming took 1 base from V and 1 from J; bases not matched to a gene: 9. The CDR3 contains 19 residues. CDR3 in DNA: TGTGCCACCAGCAGAGCCGGGACAGGGGGATCCTTGGCCAAAAACATTCAGTACTTC. The encoded protein is CATSRAGTGGSLAKNIQYF.

The chain couples TRBV27 to TRBJ2-7; D not certain. The V end lost 5 bases, the J end lost 0 bases, and 5 bases lay between the germline ends. Germline V gene data show CDR1 as MNHEY and CDR2 as SMNVEV (reference sequence). The CDR3 consists of 12 residues. In nucleotides, the CDR3 is TGTGCCAGCAGTCCGGGCTCCTACGAGCAGTACTTC. It yields the protein CASSPGSYEQYF.

V is TRBV28 and J is TRBJ1-5; D ambiguous. The CDR3 runs to 16 residues. V was trimmed by 3 bases and J by 2 bases, leaving 14 bases between them. Germline values: CDR1 MDHEN, CDR2 SYDVKM. The CDR3 protein is CASSFLRGSGNQPQHF. In DNA, the CDR3 is TGTGCCAGCAGTTTTTTGCGAGGTTCCGGCAATCAGCCCCAGCATTTT. The complete variable domain, with remaining parts taken from reference TRBV28 and TRBJ1-5, reads DVKVTQSSRYLVKRTGEKVFLECVQDMDHENMFWYRQDPGLGLRLIYFSYDVKMKEKGDIPEGYSVSREKKERFSLILESASTNQTSMYLCASSFLRGSGNQPQHFGDGTRLSIL.

The chain has TRBV5-8 and TRBJ1-4, with D possibly matching TRBD1 (6 bases). The V end lost 2 bases, the J end lost 7 bases, and 12 bases lay between the germline ends. The CDR3 extends over 14 amino acids. Germline V gene lookup returns CDR1 SGHTS and CDR2 YDEGEE. The CDR3 sequence is CASSFGGRGEKLFF. CDR3 in DNA: TGTGCCAGCAGCTTCGGGGGGCGGGGTGAAAAACTGTTTTTT.

This chain uses TRBV6-4 with TRBJ2-2; D gene unclear. Germline loops: CDR1 MRHNA, CDR2 SNTAGT. Trimming cost V 5 bases and J 4 bases, with 11 bases left between them. This CDR3 contains 14 residues. CDR3 coding DNA: TGTGCCAGCAGTTATACTGTTGGCACCGGGGAGCTGTTTTTT. This sequence encodes CASSYTVGTGELFF.

The V gene is TRBV6-1, the J gene TRBJ1-1; 11 nucleotides match TRBD1. Germline values: CDR1 MNHNS, CDR2 SASEGT. The junction had 4 bases not matched to a gene; V was cut back by 3 bases and J by 10 bases. There are 13 residues in the CDR3. CDR3 coding DNA: TGTGCCAGCAGTGACAGGGACAGGGGGGGAGCTTTCTTT. This encodes CASSDRDRGGAFF.

The chain uses TRBV11-3 and TRBJ2-7, with 10 bases fitting TRBD2. Germline values: CDR1 SGHNT, CDR2 YENEEA. J gave up 1 base and V 1 base, and 1 base lay outside the gene matches. CDR3 length: 15 residues. The CDR3 DNA sequence: TGTGCCAGCAGCTTAGGGACTAGCGGATCCTACGAGCAGTACTTC. This encodes CASSLGTSGSYEQYF.

This sequence joins TRBV4-1 and TRBJ2-5; TRBD2 matches 10 bases. Germline V gives CDR1 MGHRA, CDR2 YSYEKL. The CDR3 has 17 residues. Trimming cost V 1 base and J 4 bases; bases outside gene matches: 9. The CDR3 DNA is TGCGCCAGCAGCCAAGGTACCCTAGCGGGAGCTGGAGAGACCCAGTACTTC. Amino acid sequence: CASSQGTLAGAGETQYF.

There are a few counts of this clone. The chain links TRBV2 to TRBJ2-7; 11 bases fit TRBD2. Germline V CDR1 and CDR2: SNHLY, FYNNEI. After removal of 3 bases from V and 0 bases from J, the junction contained 1 base not matched to a gene. This CDR3 has 15 residues. The CDR3 is CASSEGTSGSYEQYF. In DNA form, the CDR3 reads TGTGCCAGCAGTGAGGGGACTAGCGGCTCCTACGAGCAGTACTTC.

This chain joins TRBV15 and TRBJ1-5, with D tentatively TRBD1 (5 bases). Per the germline V gene, CDR1 is LNHNV and CDR2 is YYDKDF (reference sequence). The CDR3 runs to 16 residues. Trimming left V 1 base short and J 6 bases short, with 16 bases between. The CDR3 sequence is CATSRGGARGLQPQHF. The CDR3 DNA is TGTGCCACCAGCAGAGGTGGTGCAAGGGGACTTCAGCCCCAGCATTTT.

This CDR3 is CASSQDPGGSYEQYF. DNA for the CDR3: TGCGCCAGCAGCCAAGATCCAGGGGGCTCCTACGAGCAGTACTTC. This chain connects TRBV4-3 to TRBJ2-7; TRBD1 matches at 7 bases. Germline V gene data show CDR1 as LGHNA and CDR2 as YSLEER. Losses at the gene ends were 0 bases for V and 0 bases for J; bases not matched to a gene: 2. The length of the CDR3 is 15 residues.

The CDR3 reads CASSLDPGTPNYGYTF. The CDR3 DNA sequence: TGTGCCAGCAGCCTCGACCCCGGGACACCAAACTATGGCTACACCTTC. The chain couples TRBV4-2 to TRBJ1-2, with a possible D match to TRBD1 (6 bases). The V gene lost 4 bases and the J gene lost 2 bases, with 17 bases spanning the gap. This CDR3 is built from 16 residues. From germline, CDR1 is LGHNA and CDR2 YNFKEQ.

This clone has just a few counts. This rearrangement joins TRBV5-3 to TRBJ1-2, with 7 nucleotides matching TRBD1. TRBV5-3 belongs to the ORF category, with a function that is uncertain. This CDR3 has 16 residues. Losses at the gene ends were 4 bases for V and 3 bases for J; bases not matched to a gene: 12. CDR3 sequence reads: CARSRTTGEVYYGYTF. The CDR3 nucleotides read TGTGCCAGAAGCCGAACAACAGGGGAGGTGTACTATGGCTACACCTTC.

The J gene is TRBJ2-1, the V gene TRBV7-2, with D perhaps matching TRBD1 (6 bases). Germline lookup yields CDR1 SGHTA and CDR2 FQGNSA. Trimming removed 4 bases from V and 9 bases from J, with 19 bases in between. There are 15 residues in the CDR3. The CDR3 nucleotides read TGTGCCAGCAGCTGGGAAGGGGGACATGGAGGTGAGCAGTTCTTC. Its protein is CASSWEGGHGGEQFF.

This chain joins TRBV7-3 and TRBJ2-7; D is possibly TRBD2 (5 bases). Germline V gene lookup returns CDR1 SGHTA and CDR2 FQGTGA. The CDR3 is 15 amino acids. V was pared by 4 bases and J by 2 bases, with 15 bases between. As DNA, the CDR3 is TGTGCCAGCAGCTCGGACTCACTCAGGACCTACGAGCAGTACTTC. Protein product: CASSSDSLRTYEQYF.

This chain connects TRBV4-1 to TRBJ2-1, with 13 positions matching TRBD2. The length of the CDR3 is 16 residues. CDR1 is MGHRA, CDR2 YSYEKL, per germline. With V trimmed by 4 bases and J by 6 bases, 6 bases remained unmatched. CDR3 amino acids: CASSPRTSGSSNEQFF. CDR3 sequence (DNA): TGCGCCAGCAGCCCCCGGACTAGCGGGAGTTCCAATGAGCAGTTCTTC.

This clone was counted a few times. V and J are TRBV9 and TRBJ1-5, with a weak D call TRBD1 (6 bases). The CDR3 loop spans 18 amino acids. V gave up 0 bases and J gave up 1 base, with 17 bases separating them. The germline V gene encodes CDR1 SGDLS and CDR2 YYNGEE. CDR3 nucleotide sequence: TGTGCCAGCAGCGTAGGTGGGGGGGCCGACTTAAGCAATCAGCCCCAGCATTTT. As protein: CASSVGGGADLSNQPQHF.

This chain connects TRBV5-1 to TRBJ1-4, with D maybe TRBD1 (5 bases). Per germline, CDR1 SGHRS and CDR2 YFSETQ. The CDR3 extends over 17 amino acids. V was shortened by 5 bases and J by 3 bases, with 20 bases between the two germline ends. The CDR3 here is CASRSTGLRLANEKLFF. Written as DNA, the CDR3 is TGCGCCAGCAGGTCTACGGGACTACGTTTAGCTAATGAAAAACTGTTTTTT.

The chain recombines TRBV5-4 with TRBJ2-6; TRBD2 might be the D (5 bases). Per the germline V gene, CDR1 is SGHNT and CDR2 is YYREEE (reference sequence). The CDR3 is 15 residues long. The V and J ends lost 0 bases and 1 base respectively, with 5 bases between them. The CDR3: CASSLERSGANVLTF. In DNA form, the CDR3 reads TGTGCCAGCAGCTTGGAGCGGTCTGGGGCCAACGTCCTGACTTTC.

The chain links TRBV6-5 to TRBJ2-7; D possibly corresponds to TRBD2 (6 bases). V lost 2 bases, J lost 6 bases, and 17 bases lay in between. The CDR3 covers 15 residues. CDR1 is MNHEY, CDR2 SVGAGI, per germline. The CDR3 DNA reads as TGTGCCAGCAGTTACGATCGGGACTCGGCGTTCGAGCAGTACTTC. Translation: CASSYDRDSAFEQYF.

The gene calls are TRBV7-2 and TRBJ2-7; D is perhaps TRBD1 (6 bases). CDR1 and CDR2 from the germline V gene are SGHTA and FQGNSA. The length of the CDR3 is 15 residues. With 2 bases removed from V and 2 bases from J, the gap between germline ends came to 13 bases. CDR3: CASSLQGTVPYEQYF. DNA of the CDR3: TGTGCCAGCAGCTTACAGGGGACGGTCCCCTACGAGCAGTACTTC.

The J gene is TRBJ1-4, the V gene TRBV5-1; a weak D match, TRBD1 (5 bases). Germline V gene sequence: CDR1 SGHRS, CDR2 YFSETQ. Trimming removed 0 bases from V and 10 bases from J, with 13 bases in between. The CDR3 has 14 amino acids. CDR3 nucleotides: TGCGCCAGCAGCTTGGTGACGCAGGGAGGAAAACTGTTTTTT. This encodes CASSLVTQGGKLFF. Complete variable domain (other parts from reference TRBV5-1 and TRBJ1-4): KAGVTQTPRYLIKTRGQQVTLSCSPISGHRSVSWYQQTPGQGLQFLFEYFSETQRNKGNFPGRFSGRQFSNSRSEMNVSTLELGDSALYLCASSLVTQGGKLFFGSGTQLSVL.

This clone came up once. The genes are TRBV6-1 and TRBJ2-7, with D unclear. Looked up from germline, CDR1 is MNHNS and CDR2 is SASEGT. This CDR3 region has 12 residues. The germline V and J ends were trimmed by 3 bases and 3 bases, with 6 bases remaining between them. This CDR3 reads CASSERIYEQYF. CDR3 DNA: TGTGCCAGCAGTGAGAGGATCTACGAGCAGTACTTC.

The chain recombines TRBV11-2 with TRBJ2-7, with D possibly matching TRBD1 (5 bases). Germline V gene lookup returns CDR1 SGHAT and CDR2 FQNNGV. The CDR3 sequence is 12 residues long. V was cut by 2 bases and J by 6 bases, with 8 bases left in between. In DNA form, the CDR3 reads TGTGCCAGCAGCTTAAGGGGCGGCGAGCAGTACTTC. It codes for CASSLRGGEQYF.